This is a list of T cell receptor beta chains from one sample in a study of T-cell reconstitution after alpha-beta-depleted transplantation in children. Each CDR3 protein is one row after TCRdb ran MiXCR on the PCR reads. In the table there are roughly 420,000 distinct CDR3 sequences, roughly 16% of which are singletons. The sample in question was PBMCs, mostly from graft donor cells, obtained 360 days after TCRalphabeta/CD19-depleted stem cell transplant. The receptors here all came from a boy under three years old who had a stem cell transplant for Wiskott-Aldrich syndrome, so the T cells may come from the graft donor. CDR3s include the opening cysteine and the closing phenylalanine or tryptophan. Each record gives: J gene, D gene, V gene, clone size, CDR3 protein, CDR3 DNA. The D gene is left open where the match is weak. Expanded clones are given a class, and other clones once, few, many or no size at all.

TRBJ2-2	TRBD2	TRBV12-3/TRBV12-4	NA	CASSLSSGGVAGELFF	TGTGCCAGCAGTTTATCTAGCGGGGGGGTGGCCGGGGAGCTGTTTTTT
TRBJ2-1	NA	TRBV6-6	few	CASRDHYNEQFF	TGTGCCAGCAGGGACCACTACAATGAGCAGTTCTTC
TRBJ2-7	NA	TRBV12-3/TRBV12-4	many	CASSLGLVIYEQYF	TGTGCCAGCAGTTTAGGTTTAGTGATCTACGAGCAGTACTTC
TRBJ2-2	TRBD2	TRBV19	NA	CASSIGAGGPNTGELFF	TGTGCCAGTAGTATAGGAGCGGGGGGCCCGAACACCGGGGAGCTGTTTTTT
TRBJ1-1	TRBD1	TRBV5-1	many	CASSSRGYGTAGIEAFF	TGCGCCAGCAGTTCCCGAGGGTATGGGACAGCGGGAATTGAAGCTTTCTTT
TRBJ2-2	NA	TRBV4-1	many	CASSQRGGWNTGELFF	TGCGCCAGCAGCCAGCGCGGGGGCTGGAACACCGGGGAGCTGTTTTTT
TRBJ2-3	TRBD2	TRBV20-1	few	CSARVSGRSDTQYF	TGCAGTGCTAGAGTAAGCGGGAGATCAGATACGCAGTATTTT
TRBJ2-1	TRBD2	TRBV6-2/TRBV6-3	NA	CASSYEGTSGRASYNEQFF	TGTGCCAGCAGTTACGAGGGGACTAGCGGGAGAGCATCCTACAATGAGCAGTTCTTC
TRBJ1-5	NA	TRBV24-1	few	CATSDPRVGQPQHF	TGTGCCACCAGTGATCCCAGGGTTGGCCAGCCCCAGCATTTT
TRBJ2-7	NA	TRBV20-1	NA	CSARGSWAGALYEQYF	TGCAGTGCTAGAGGCTCCTGGGCGGGGGCCCTCTACGAGCAGTACTTC
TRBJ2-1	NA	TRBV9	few	CASSVGTPWNEQFF	TGTGCCAGCAGCGTAGGGACCCCTTGGAATGAGCAGTTCTTC
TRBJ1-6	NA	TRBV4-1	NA	CASSQTGGPLHF	TGCGCCAGCAGCCAAACGGGCGGGCCCCTCCACTTT
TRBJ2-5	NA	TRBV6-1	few	CASSEAPRIGETQYF	TGTGCCAGCAGTGAAGCCCCGCGGATCGGGGAGACCCAGTACTTC
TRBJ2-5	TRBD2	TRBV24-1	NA	CATSDGRGGVQETQYF	TGTGCCACCAGTGATGGGCGGGGGGGGGTTCAAGAGACCCAGTACTTC
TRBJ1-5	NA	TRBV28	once	CASSNGGWAGNQPQHF	TGTGCCAGCAGTAACGGGGGGTGGGCAGGGAATCAGCCCCAGCATTTT
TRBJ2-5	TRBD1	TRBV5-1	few	CASSLVTGEETQYF	TGCGCCAGCAGCTTGGTCACAGGGGAAGAGACCCAGTACTTC
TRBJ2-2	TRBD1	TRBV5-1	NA	CASSLTGSSGELFF	TGCGCCAGCAGCCTGACAGGGTCTAGCGGGGAGCTGTTTTTT
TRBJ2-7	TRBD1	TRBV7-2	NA	CASSWTGDHSYEQYF	TGTGCCAGCAGCTGGACAGGGGACCACTCCTACGAGCAGTACTTC
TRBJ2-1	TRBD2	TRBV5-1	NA	CASSYLSGGSYNEQFF	TGCGCCAGCAGCTACCTTAGCGGGGGCTCCTACAATGAGCAGTTCTTC
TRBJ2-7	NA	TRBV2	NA	CASSFESVWVWEQYF	TGTGCCAGCAGTTTTGAGAGCGTCTGGGTGTGGGAGCAGTACTTC
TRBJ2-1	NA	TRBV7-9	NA	CASSATPTPKGRNEQFF	TGTGCCAGCAGCGCAACCCCTACCCCGAAGGGCCGAAATGAGCAGTTCTTC
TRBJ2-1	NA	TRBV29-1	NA	CSVIRNVGHEQFF	TGCAGCGTTATCCGCAATGTGGGACACGAGCAGTTCTTC
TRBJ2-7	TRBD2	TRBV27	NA	CASSLGAGGFSYEQYF	TGTGCCAGCAGTTTAGGAGCGGGGGGATTCTCCTACGAGCAGTACTTC
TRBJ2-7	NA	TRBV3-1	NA	CASSYGHGNEQYF	TGTGCCAGCAGCTATGGACACGGAAACGAGCAGTACTTC
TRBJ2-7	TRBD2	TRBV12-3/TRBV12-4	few	CASSLRASGGYEQYF	TGTGCCAGCAGTTTAAGGGCTAGCGGAGGGTACGAGCAGTACTTC
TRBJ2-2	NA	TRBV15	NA	CATSRPGELFF	TGTGCCACCAGTAGACCCGGGGAGCTGTTTTTT
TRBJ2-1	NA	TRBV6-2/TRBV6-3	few	CASSYSAVHNEQFF	TGTGCCAGCAGTTACTCGGCGGTGCACAATGAGCAGTTCTTC
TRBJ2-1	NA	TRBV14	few	CASSHVTRREQFF	TGTGCCAGCAGCCACGTAACTCGGAGAGAGCAGTTCTTC
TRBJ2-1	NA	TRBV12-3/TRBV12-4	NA	CASGGGLEYNEQFF	TGTGCCAGCGGAGGGGGACTCGAGTACAATGAGCAGTTCTTC
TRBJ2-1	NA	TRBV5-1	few	CASSLVTGSVYEQFF	TGCGCCAGCAGCTTAGTGACCGGGAGCGTATATGAGCAGTTCTTC
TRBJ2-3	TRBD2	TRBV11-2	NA	CASSLREARDTQYF	TGTGCCAGCAGCTTGCGGGAGGCTCGGGATACGCAGTATTTT
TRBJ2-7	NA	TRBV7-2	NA	CASSGLTTRGEQYF	TGTGCCAGCAGCGGACTCACCACCCGAGGCGAGCAGTACTTC
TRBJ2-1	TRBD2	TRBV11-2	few	CASSIYLIQAGGSYNEQFF	TGTGCCAGCAGCATTTACCTCATACAAGCGGGAGGAAGTTACAATGAGCAGTTCTTC
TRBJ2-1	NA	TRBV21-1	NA	CASSIYWGAVYNEQFF	TGTGCCAGCAGCATTTATTGGGGGGCGGTCTACAATGAGCAGTTCTTC
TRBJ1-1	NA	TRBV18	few	CASSPGRNTEAFF	TGTGCCAGCTCCCCAGGAAGAAACACTGAAGCTTTCTTT
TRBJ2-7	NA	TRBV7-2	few	CASSPQWESSYEQYF	TGTGCCAGCAGCCCGCAATGGGAGTCCTCCTACGAGCAGTACTTC
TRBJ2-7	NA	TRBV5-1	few	CASSLVVAGRGLYEQYF	TGCGCCAGCAGCTTGGTGGTGGCTGGGAGGGGGCTCTACGAGCAGTACTTC
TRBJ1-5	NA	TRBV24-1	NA	CATSGDAHQPQHF	TGTGCCACCAGTGGGGATGCGCATCAGCCCCAGCATTTT